A selection of T cell receptor beta chains follows, all from one sample in a study of blood T cells in healthy people across ages. TCRdb passed the 5' RACE reads through MiXCR, listing each CDR3 protein once. The sample holds about 1.7 million distinct CDR3 sequences, 28% seen once. Sequenced sample: blood. These receptors were obtained from a woman in her 30s in good health. Each CDR3 is given with its conserved first and last residue. Fields, in order: clone size, D gene, V gene, CDR3 length, J gene, CDR3 protein, CDR3 DNA. The D gene is left open where the match is weak. Some rows mark clone size as missing; the rest say once, few, many or name a class of expanded clone.

.	TRBD2	TRBV18	17	TRBJ2-3	CASSPRTSRSGTDTQYF	TGTGCCAGCTCCCCTAGGACTAGCCGAAGTGGCACAGATACGCAGTATTTT
.	TRBD1	TRBV28	15	TRBJ2-7	CASSLYPGQGAEQYF	TGTGCCAGCAGTTTATACCCGGGACAGGGTGCCGAGCAGTACTTC
few	.	TRBV6-6	17	TRBJ2-2	CASSYSMAEQLHRELFF	TGTGCCAGCAGTTACTCGATGGCAGAACAGTTGCACCGGGAGCTGTTTTTT
.	.	TRBV7-9	15	TRBJ2-3	CASSLGRDVSDTQYF	TGTGCCAGCAGCTTAGGAAGGGATGTTTCAGATACGCAGTATTTT
.	.	TRBV20-1	15	TRBJ2-1	CSARPGQDVYNEQFF	TGCAGTGCTAGGCCGGGACAAGACGTCTACAATGAGCAGTTCTTC
once	TRBD2	TRBV6-5	18	TRBJ2-5	CASSYSSLAGGSRETQYF	TGTGCCAGCAGTTACTCGTCCCTAGCGGGAGGGTCGAGAGAGACCCAGTACTTC
.	.	TRBV12-3/TRBV12-4	17	TRBJ2-6	CASREGSGGKGANVLTF	TGTGCCAGCAGGGAGGGGTCAGGGGGAAAGGGGGCCAACGTCCTGACTTTC
once	.	TRBV27	12	TRBJ1-3	CASIAPGNTIYF	TGTGCCTCTATTGCACCTGGAAACACCATATATTTT
.	.	TRBV5-1	11	TRBJ1-1	CASLTNTEAFF	TGCGCCAGCCTGACGAACACTGAAGCTTTCTTT
.	.	TRBV28	15	TRBJ2-7	CASSLYLQGGNEQYF	TGTGCCAGCAGTTTATATTTACAGGGAGGGAACGAGCAGTACTTC
many	.	TRBV10-2	13	TRBJ1-2	CASSETETYGYTF	TGCGCCAGCAGTGAAACGGAGACCTATGGCTACACCTTC
.	.	TRBV20-1	16	TRBJ2-1	CSARDRASVFYNEQFF	TGCAGTGCTAGAGATCGGGCTAGCGTTTTCTACAATGAGCAGTTCTTC
.	TRBD2	TRBV7-2	20	TRBJ2-1	CASSSPRGTSGGYSYNEQFF	TGTGCCAGCAGCTCCCCCAGGGGAACGAGCGGGGGTTATTCCTACAATGAGCAGTTCTTC
.	.	TRBV11-2	14	TRBJ2-3	CASSTALATDTQYF	TGTGCCAGCAGCACCGCTCTAGCGACAGATACGCAGTATTTT
.	.	TRBV20-1	14	TRBJ2-3	CSARKGGPGDTQYF	TGCAGTGCACGCAAGGGGGGCCCGGGAGATACGCAGTATTTT
.	TRBD1	TRBV7-6	13	TRBJ1-1	CASSSQGASEAFF	TGTGCCAGCAGCTCACAGGGGGCCTCTGAAGCTTTCTTT
many	.	TRBV20-1	15	TRBJ2-1	CSARDWGREPDEQFF	TGCAGTGCTAGAGATTGGGGCAGGGAGCCCGATGAGCAGTTCTTC
.	.	TRBV7-2	14	TRBJ2-3	CASSPGGSEDTQYF	TGTGCCAGCAGCCCCGGTGGTAGCGAGGATACGCAGTATTTT
few	.	TRBV30	13	TRBJ2-1	CAWSVQSGNEQFF	TGTGCCTGGAGTGTACAAAGCGGTAATGAGCAGTTCTTC
.	.	TRBV27	16	TRBJ1-5	CASSSTQGVSNQPQHF	TGTGCCAGCAGTTCAACTCAGGGCGTCAGCAATCAGCCCCAGCATTTT
.	TRBD1	TRBV25-1	14	TRBJ1-1	CASSDVTGVTEAFF	TGTGCCAGCAGTGACGTTACAGGGGTCACTGAAGCTTTCTTT
.	.	TRBV12-3/TRBV12-4	13	TRBJ2-3	CASSPDPRDTQYF	TGTGCCAGCAGTCCCGATCCCCGTGATACGCAGTATTTT
few	TRBD1	TRBV2	11	TRBJ2-7	CASSQGQFKYF	TGTGCCAGCAGCCAGGGACAGTTTAAGTACTTC
.	.	TRBV5-5	15	TRBJ1-5	CASSLVGEVRQPQHF	TGTGCCAGCAGCTTGGTGGGGGAGGTGCGACAGCCCCAGCATTTT
.	.	TRBV29-1	13	TRBJ1-1	CSAAPLMNTEAFF	TGCAGCGCGGCACCCTTGATGAACACTGAAGCTTTCTTT